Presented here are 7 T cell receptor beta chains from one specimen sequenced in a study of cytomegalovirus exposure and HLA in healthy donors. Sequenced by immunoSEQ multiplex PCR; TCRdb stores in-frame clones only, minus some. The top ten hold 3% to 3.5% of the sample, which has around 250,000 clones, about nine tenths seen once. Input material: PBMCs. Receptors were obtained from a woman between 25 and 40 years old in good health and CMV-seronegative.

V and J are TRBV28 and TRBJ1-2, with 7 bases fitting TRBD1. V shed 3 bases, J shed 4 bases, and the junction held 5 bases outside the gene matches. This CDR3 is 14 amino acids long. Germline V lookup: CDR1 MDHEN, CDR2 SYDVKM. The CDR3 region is CASSFATGSYGYTF. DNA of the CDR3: TGTGCCAGCAGTTTTGCGACAGGGAGCTATGGCTACACCTTC.

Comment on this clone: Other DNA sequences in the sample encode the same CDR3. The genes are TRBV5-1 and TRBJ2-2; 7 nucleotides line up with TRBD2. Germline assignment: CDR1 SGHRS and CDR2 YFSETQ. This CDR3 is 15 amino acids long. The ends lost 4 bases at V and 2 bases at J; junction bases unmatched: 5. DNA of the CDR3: TGCGCCAGCAGCCTGACTAGCCCCAACACCGGGGAGCTGTTTTTT. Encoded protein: CASSLTSPNTGELFF.

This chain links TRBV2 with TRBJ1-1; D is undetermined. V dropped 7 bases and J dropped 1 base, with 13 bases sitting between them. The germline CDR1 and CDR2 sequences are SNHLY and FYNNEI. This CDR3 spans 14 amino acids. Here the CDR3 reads CASIIGISNTEAFF. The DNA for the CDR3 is TGTGCCAGCATTATAGGGATATCGAACACTGAAGCTTTCTTT.

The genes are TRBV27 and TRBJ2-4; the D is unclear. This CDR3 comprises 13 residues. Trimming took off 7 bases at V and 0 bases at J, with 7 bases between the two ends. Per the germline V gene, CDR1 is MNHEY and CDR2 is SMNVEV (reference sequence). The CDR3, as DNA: TGTGCCAGCACTAAAATAGCCAAAAACATTCAGTACTTC. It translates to CASTKIAKNIQYF.

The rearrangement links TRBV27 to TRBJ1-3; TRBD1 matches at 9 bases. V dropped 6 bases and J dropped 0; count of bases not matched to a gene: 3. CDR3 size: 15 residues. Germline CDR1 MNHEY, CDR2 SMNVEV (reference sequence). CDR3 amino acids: CASRDRGFSGNTIYF. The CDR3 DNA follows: TGTGCCAGCAGAGACAGGGGGTTCTCTGGAAACACCATATATTTT.

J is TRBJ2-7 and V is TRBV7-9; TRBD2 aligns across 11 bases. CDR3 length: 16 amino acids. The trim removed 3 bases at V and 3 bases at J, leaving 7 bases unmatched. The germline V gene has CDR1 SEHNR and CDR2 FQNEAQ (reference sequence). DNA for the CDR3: TGTGCCAGCAGCTTGACCGGACTAGCGGGTCGCTACGAGCAGTACTTC. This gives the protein CASSLTGLAGRYEQYF.

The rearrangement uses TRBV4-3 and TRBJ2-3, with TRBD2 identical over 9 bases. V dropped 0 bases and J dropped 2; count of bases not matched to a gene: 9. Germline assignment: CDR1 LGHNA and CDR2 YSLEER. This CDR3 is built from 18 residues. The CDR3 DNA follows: TGCGCCAGCAGCCAAGAACCCTTAGCGGGAGCTTCCACAGATACGCAGTATTTT. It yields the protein CASSQEPLAGASTDTQYF.